Detailed here is one T cell receptor beta chain. Its antigen specificity is not known. No per-base quality is available; no much larger clone lies one base away. This specimen comes from a study of Siglec-9 on CD8 T cells in melanoma (dated by TCRdb to about 2019). In terms of the full investigation: The study investigated Siglec-9 expression on CD8+ T cells and the role of Siglec-9 in regulating T cells in the melanoma tumor microenvironment. What the work shows at the level of the full study, not this receptor alone: According to the report, an effector memory CD8+ T-cell subset that seemed to build up inside melanoma tumors was both marked and regulated by Siglec-9.

Library construction relied on the immunoSEQ multiplex PCR assay. Imported from immuneACCESS, the table was reduced by TCRdb to in-frame sequences with V and J called. These copies leave out some clones; in studies compared against another copy, an unresolved V gene accounts for under half, and the cause of the remainder is not known. Here the sample has almost 30,000 clones; 80% occur a single time. 5.8% of the sample comes from the top ten. The CDR3 holds 14 amino acids from the cysteine to the phenylalanine. The sequence is cut down to CDR3 DNA, 42 bases in frame from base 1. Based on the germline V gene (reference sequence), the CDR1 and CDR2 sequences are GTSNPN and SVGIG. V is clipped by 0 bases and J by 2 bases, and the sequence between their germline boundaries is 10 bases long.

The sequence was obtained from a human donor in good health. Recombination linked TRBV30 to TRBJ1-1; no D gene call is confident. The sequenced sample consisted of Siglec-9- CD8+ T cells sorted from blood. The sample's cell subset or site label is to be understood as: CD8 T cells lacking Siglec-9. CDR3 protein: CAWSVSLLNTEAFF. The nucleotide sequence reads TGTGCCTGGAGTGTAAGCCTTCTCAACACTGAAGCTTTCTTT.